These 5 T cell receptor beta chains were sequenced from one sample in a study of T-cell memory formation after mild COVID-19. TCRdb ran MiXCR on the 5' RACE reads and lists one entry per CDR3 protein. The table records roughly 280,000 distinct CDR3 sequences, roughly 8.2% of them present only once. Source material: PBMCs or a T cell subset sorted from them (not recorded which). The receptors were gathered from a man aged 18 to 29 who had mild COVID-19 (a few samples of this study predate the infection). Cell type and time point are not known.

This clonotype was observed a few times. The rearrangement uses TRBV7-2 and TRBJ2-3; no clear D. The CDR3 loop spans 12 amino acids. CDR1 and CDR2 from the germline V gene are SGHTA and FQGNSA. The V end lost 0 bases, the J end lost 8 bases, and 6 bases lay between the germline ends. In DNA, the CDR3 is TGTGCCAGCAGCTTAGCGCGTGGTACGCAGTATTTT. It specifies CASSLARGTQYF.

The chain links TRBV20-1 to TRBJ1-2; no reliable D call. Per the germline V gene, CDR1 is DFQATT and CDR2 is SNEGSKA (reference sequence). This CDR3 has 11 amino acids. Trimming shortened V by 5 bases and J by 5 bases, and 9 bases separated the two germline ends. The chain's CDR3 is CSASTGYGYTF. The DNA for the CDR3 is TGCAGTGCTTCCACCGGGTATGGCTACACCTTC.

Many counts were recorded for this clonotype. The chain couples TRBV5-1 to TRBJ2-1; 9 positions match TRBD2. This CDR3 region has 13 residues. CDR1 and CDR2 from the germline V gene are SGHRS and YFSETQ. V lost 4 bases and J lost 7; bases outside the gene matches: 3. The CDR3 reads CASSRGLANEQFF. The DNA for the CDR3 is TGCGCCAGCAGCCGGGGACTAGCAAATGAGCAGTTCTTC.

This clonotype has at least ten counts. The chain is built from TRBV7-2 and TRBJ2-1, with 8 nucleotides matching TRBD2. The germline CDR1 and CDR2 sequences are SGHTA and FQGNSA. The trim removed 2 bases at V and 4 bases at J, leaving 4 bases unmatched. The CDR3 extends over 15 amino acids. The CDR3 bases are TGTGCCAGCAGCTTACAAGCGGGGGAATACAATGAGCAGTTCTTC. Protein sequence: CASSLQAGEYNEQFF.

This clonotype was seen many times. V is TRBV28 and J is TRBJ1-1; 11 nucleotides agree with TRBD1. This CDR3 region has 17 residues. V lost 8 bases to trimming and J lost 5 bases; unmatched junction nucleotides: 16. Germline CDR1 is MDHEN and CDR2 is SYDVKM. This CDR3 reads CASRVTGTGGLSTEAFF. CDR3 nucleotide sequence: TGTGCCAGCCGAGTTACCGGGACAGGGGGACTTTCAACTGAAGCTTTCTTT.